One and the same sample provided the 3 T cell receptor beta chains below, sequenced in a study of cytomegalovirus exposure and HLA in healthy donors. PCR primers comprised 60 Vbeta and 13 Jbeta primers. Assay: immunoSEQ multiplex PCR; the TCRdb copy retains only in-frame clones and omits some. Of 95,000 or so clones in the sample, about 75% were seen once. The sequenced material came from PBMCs. These receptors all stem from a woman aged 35 to 49 in good health and CMV-seronegative.

This clone was seen a handful of times. This rearrangement joins TRBV6-1 to TRBJ1-5, with no clear D. V was shortened by 3 bases and J by 3 bases, with 12 bases between the two germline ends. The germline CDR1 and CDR2 sequences are MNHNS and SASEGT. This CDR3 region has 15 residues. The DNA for the CDR3 is TGTGCCAGCAGTGACTATTCAGGCCCCAATCAGCCCCAGCATTTT. This gives the protein CASSDYSGPNQPQHF.

This sequence joins TRBV9 and TRBJ2-1; TRBD2 agrees at 7 bases. In germline, CDR1 is SGDLS, CDR2 YYNGEE. The CDR3 loop spans 15 amino acids. Losses at the gene ends were 0 bases for V and 9 bases for J; bases not matched to a gene: 9. Here the CDR3 reads CASSVATSLQGEQFF. In DNA form, the CDR3 reads TGTGCCAGCAGCGTAGCGACTAGCCTCCAGGGTGAGCAGTTCTTC.

The genes are TRBV7-9 and TRBJ2-1, with 13 nucleotides matching TRBD2. The V segment lost 6 bases and the J segment 5 bases; nucleotides outside the gene matches: 4. There are 15 residues in the CDR3. CDR1 is SEHNR, CDR2 FQNEAQ, per germline (reference sequence). The CDR3 DNA follows: TGTGCCAGCAGGGGGACTAGCGGGATAAACAATGAGCAGTTCTTC. Residues: CASRGTSGINNEQFF.